This T cell receptor beta chain was obtained from a study of regulatory T cells in long-lasting Graves disease. Building of the TCR beta libraries involved iRepertoire HTBI primers and Arm-PCR of CDR3 regions. Via MiXCR, TCRdb re-called the multiplex PCR reads, giving one row per CDR3 protein. Here the sample spans about 540,000 distinct CDR3 sequences, roughly 12% being singletons. Time point indicated: newly diagnosed GD, antithyroid drugs for less than 3 months. Extracted PBMC RNA gave rise to the TCR library. About this clonotype: The likely explanation is a read error, given a far larger clone one base away.

This CDR3 comprises 13 residues. This sample was shared with a second study, whose subject was T cells in Graves' hyperthyroidism and ophthalmopathy. That study adds: Exclusions: uncontrolled infection, other autoimmune disease, pregnancy, lactation.

Specimen: peripheral blood mononuclear cells (PBMCs), collected at new diagnosis, from a patient treated with antithyroid drugs. This TCR was recovered from a man aged 25 to 40 with Graves disease. This rearrangement joins TRBV12-3 or TRBV12-4 to TRBJ2-3; D remains unclear. Gene TRBJ2-5 matches the end of the DNA better, so the J call may be wrong. The CDR3 bases are TGTGCCAGCAGTTTAGCTGTGTCGGAGCCCCAGTACTTC. Its translation: CASSLAVSEPQYF.